The entry below gives a single TCR beta chain sequence along with its context. Its antigen is unidentified. TCRdb reprocessed the RT-PCR reads via MiXCR and lists one record per CDR3 protein. The sample includes fewer than 700,000 distinct CDR3 sequences, approximately 13% of them seen just once. This specimen belongs to a study of response to subunit inactivated influenza vaccine. Study-wide findings and caveats: Each seasonal influenza vaccination recruits few new T cells, the authors suggested.

Sequences were derived from PBMCs from blood, sampled more than 35 days after vaccination. The clonotype was recovered from a man over 45 who received an inactivated influenza vaccine.

The chain's CDR3 is CASRSSSGVTGELFF. In nucleotides, the CDR3 is TGTGCCAGCAGGAGCTCTAGCGGGGTTACCGGGGAGCTGTTTTTT. The chain has TRBV3-1 and TRBJ2-2; the match to TRBD2 covers 9 bases. J was trimmed by 5 bases and V by 6 bases; bases with no gene match: 7. This CDR3 contains 15 residues. Looked up from germline, CDR1 is LGHDT and CDR2 is YNNKEL (reference sequence).